The 17 T cell receptor beta chains below were found in one sample sequenced in a study of blood T cell repertoires in COVID-19. The method was immunoSEQ multiplex PCR; TCRdb's version includes in-frame clones alone and lacks a portion of them. This sample yields around 250,000 clones, of which more than 70% are seen a single time; 4.5% to 6.5% belongs to the top ten. Input material: peripheral blood. These receptors originate from an elderly man with acute or convalescent COVID-19.

V gene TRBV29-1 combines with J gene TRBJ1-1, with D tentatively TRBD1 (6 bases). The CDR3 sequence is 14 residues long. The germline V gene has CDR1 SQVTM and CDR2 ANQGSEA. Between the trimmed V and J ends, which lost 5 bases and 6 bases, there was a span of 19 bases. The CDR3 is CSVSRGTLGPEAFF. The CDR3 region has the DNA TGCAGCGTTTCTCGAGGGACACTGGGACCTGAAGCTTTCTTT.

The rearrangement uses TRBV28 and TRBJ1-2; no reliable D call. V was cut by 4 bases and J by 5 bases, with 8 bases left in between. Germline CDR1 MDHEN, CDR2 SYDVKM. CDR3 length: 12 residues. The CDR3 DNA reads as TGTGCCAGCAGTTCGGGGTTGTATGGCTACACCTTC. As protein: CASSSGLYGYTF.

This sequence joins TRBV7-2 and TRBJ2-7, with no clear D. Trimming stripped 5 bases from V and 3 bases from J, with 5 bases between. Germline V gene data show CDR1 as SGHTA and CDR2 as FQGNSA. The CDR3 has 11 residues. CDR3 region: CASSPRYEQYF. Here the CDR3 DNA reads TGTGCCAGCAGCCCCCGCTACGAGCAGTACTTC.

The chain carries TRBV6-5 and TRBJ2-2; tentatively, D is TRBD1 (5 bases). V lost 0 bases and J 2 bases, leaving 10 bases between the germline ends. Germline CDR1 and CDR2: MNHEY and SVGAGI. This CDR3 contains 16 residues. CDR3 amino acids: CASSYSEQVNTGELFF. CDR3 in DNA: TGTGCCAGCAGTTACTCCGAACAGGTCAACACCGGGGAGCTGTTTTTT.

The V and J genes are TRBV28 and TRBJ2-7; D perhaps matches TRBD2 (6 bases). This CDR3 is built from 13 residues. Germline-derived CDR1 and CDR2 are MDHEN and SYDVKM. V was trimmed by 6 bases and J by 3 bases, leaving 12 bases between them. CDR3: CASSSGTLYEQYF. CDR3 DNA: TGTGCCAGCAGCTCCGGGACTCTCTACGAGCAGTACTTC.

The chain carries TRBV5-5 and TRBJ2-2; a weak D match, TRBD1 (5 bases). Between the trimmed V and J ends, which lost 0 bases and 1 base, there was a span of 7 bases. The CDR3 covers 15 residues. The germline V gene has CDR1 SGHKS and CDR2 YYEKEE (reference sequence). CDR3 amino acids: CASSLGQRNTGELFF. The CDR3 region has the DNA TGTGCCAGCAGCTTGGGACAGAGGAACACCGGGGAGCTGTTTTTT.

This chain links TRBV5-1 with TRBJ2-7, with 9 bases identical to TRBD2. Germline V gene data show CDR1 as SGHRS and CDR2 as YFSETQ. The CDR3 length is 15 residues. The J segment lost 3 bases and the V segment lost 3 bases, leaving 7 bases of the junction unmatched. The CDR3: CASSWVAGENYEQYF. CDR3 bases: TGCGCCAGCAGCTGGGTAGCGGGGGAAAACTACGAGCAGTACTTC.

The gene calls are TRBV20-1 and TRBJ1-5, with D possibly being TRBD1 (6 bases). This CDR3 has 16 amino acids. In germline, CDR1 is DFQATT, CDR2 SNEGSKA (reference sequence). V lost 3 bases, J lost 0 bases, and 15 bases lay in between. The CDR3 spells CSASEGHSYSNQPQHF. CDR3 nucleotide sequence: TGCAGTGCTAGTGAGGGACACAGTTATAGCAATCAGCCCCAGCATTTT.

V and J are TRBV19 and TRBJ1-4; 7 nucleotides align to TRBD1. With V trimmed by 3 bases and J by 7 bases, 8 bases remained unmatched. This CDR3 is built from 15 residues. CDR1 is LNHDA, CDR2 SQIVND, per germline (reference sequence). The CDR3 DNA reads TGTGCCAGTAGTATCTGGCAGGGGGTAGCTGAAAAACTGTTTTTT. Translated: CASSIWQGVAEKLFF.

The V call is TRBV15, the J call TRBJ2-7; D uncertain. The CDR3 is made up of 13 amino acids. Trimming removed 0 bases at V and 3 bases at J, with 6 bases between. Germline V lookup: CDR1 LNHNV, CDR2 YYDKDF (reference sequence). CDR3 sequence (DNA): TGTGCCACCAGCAGAGATTCACTCTACGAGCAGTACTTC. Its protein is CATSRDSLYEQYF.

The chain uses TRBV9 and TRBJ2-5; 10 nucleotides align to TRBD2. Germline CDR1 SGDLS, CDR2 YYNGEE. V trimming: 0 bases; J trimming: 1 base; junction bases outside the gene matches: 3. This CDR3 comprises 16 residues. CDR3 bases: TGTGCCAGCAGCGTAGGGCTAGCGGGGGTCCAAGAGACCCAGTACTTC. Protein: CASSVGLAGVQETQYF.

The V gene is TRBV5-6, the J gene TRBJ2-7; tentative D call: TRBD2 (5 bases). Germline lookup yields CDR1 SGHDT and CDR2 YYEEEE. The V and J ends lost 3 bases and 5 bases respectively, with 18 bases between them. This CDR3 has 15 amino acids. This CDR3 is CASSSTSSGFHEQYF. The CDR3 DNA sequence: TGTGCCAGCAGCTCCACCTCGTCGGGGTTCCACGAGCAGTACTTC.

This rearrangement joins TRBV5-1 to TRBJ2-1; 8 nucleotides align to TRBD2. The CDR3 length is 16 residues. The junction had 9 bases not matched to a gene; V was cut back by 1 base and J by 6 bases. Germline assignment: CDR1 SGHRS and CDR2 YFSETQ. The CDR3 nucleotides are TGCGCCAGCAGCTTGAGTTCAGCGGGGGTTGGCAATGAGCAGTTCTTC. Its translation: CASSLSSAGVGNEQFF.

The chain has TRBV5-1 and TRBJ2-2, with 8 positions matching TRBD1. From germline, CDR1 is SGHRS and CDR2 YFSETQ. V was pared by 3 bases and J by 4 bases, with 5 bases of the junction left unmatched. CDR3 length equals 15 residues. CDR3 amino acids: CASSSDRVSTGELFF. Here the CDR3 DNA reads TGCGCCAGCAGCTCGGACAGGGTTAGCACCGGGGAGCTGTTTTTT.

The CDR3 bases are TGTGCCAGCAGTAGGGGACAGGGGGCGATCGGGGAGCTGTTTTTT. Residues: CASSRGQGAIGELFF. This chain connects TRBV28 to TRBJ2-2; 12 nucleotides line up with TRBD1. Trimming at V came to 5 bases and at J to 7 bases, leaving 5 bases not matched to a gene. Germline CDR1 reads MDHEN; CDR2 reads SYDVKM. This CDR3 is 15 amino acids long.

The chain links TRBV28 to TRBJ1-2, with D possibly being TRBD1 (6 bases). CDR3 length equals 18 residues. V lost 7 bases and J lost 7, with 31 bases in between. Germline V gene data show CDR1 as MDHEN and CDR2 as SYDVKM. CDR3 nucleotides: TGTGCCAGCACCCAGGCATTAGGAATTTTTGGGGGCTCGGGTGGCTACACCTTC. This translates into CASTQALGIFGGSGGYTF.

V gene TRBV5-1 combines with J gene TRBJ2-7; TRBD2 might be the D (6 bases). Germline-derived CDR1 and CDR2 are SGHRS and YFSETQ. This CDR3 contains 14 residues. Trimming left V 0 bases short and J 6 bases short, with 13 bases between. This CDR3 reads CASSLVEGGSEQYF. DNA of the CDR3: TGCGCCAGCAGCTTGGTTGAGGGAGGTAGCGAGCAGTACTTC.